Below are 19 T cell receptor beta chains sequenced from a single sample in a study of regulatory dendritic cells for organ transplantation. Libraries were prepared by immunoSEQ multiplex PCR; TCRdb keeps only in-frame clonotypes and omits some of them. The sample gives under 50,000 clones, under 95% of which show up once; over 0.1% is in the top ten. Sequenced input: naive CD8+ T cells from blood. Subset defined: CD45RA+ naive T cells. The receptors stem from a human donor in good health.

The chain employs TRBV19 and TRBJ1-1; D remains unclear. Germline V gene lookup returns CDR1 LNHDA and CDR2 SQIVND (reference sequence). The CDR3 is 14 residues long. The V gene lost 2 bases and the J gene lost 3 bases, with 10 bases spanning the gap. CDR3 DNA sequence: TGTGCCAGTAGTATACCCACGGGTTACACTGAAGCTTTCTTT. Residues: CASSIPTGYTEAFF.

This sequence joins TRBV4-1 and TRBJ1-3; 8 bases line up with TRBD1. The CDR3 spans 18 residues. V lost 5 bases and J lost 0; bases outside the gene matches: 12. Germline assignment: CDR1 MGHRA and CDR2 YSYEKL. The CDR3 DNA reads TGCGCCAGCAGCACCCGTCCCGGACAGGGCAACTCTGGAAACACCATATATTTT. Translation gives CASSTRPGQGNSGNTIYF.

The sample holds a few counts of this clone. The gene calls are TRBV4-1 and TRBJ1-2, with D possibly matching TRBD1 (5 bases). The CDR3 runs 18 residues. Germline loops: CDR1 MGHRA, CDR2 YSYEKL. V shed 4 bases and J shed 4 bases, with 25 bases lying between them. The CDR3 DNA reads as TGCGCCAGCAGCCCACAACATCGGGGCGCCGGACCTCTCTATGGCTACACCTTC. Residues: CASSPQHRGAGPLYGYTF.

This clone was counted only a few times. The chain carries TRBV7-9 and TRBJ1-1; no reliable D call. Germline values: CDR1 SEHNR, CDR2 FQNEAQ (reference sequence). CDR3 size: 14 residues. Trimming stripped 5 bases from V and 0 bases from J, with 10 bases between. The CDR3 sequence is CASSPFSMNTEAFF. CDR3 DNA: TGTGCCAGCAGCCCCTTTTCCATGAACACTGAAGCTTTCTTT. Full variable domain (remainder filled in from reference TRBV7-9 and TRBJ1-1): DTGVSQNPRHKITKRGQNVTFRCDPISEHNRLYWYRQTLGQGPEFLTYFQNEAQLEKSRLLSDRFSAERPKGSFSTLEIQRTEQGDSAMYLCASSPFSMNTEAFFGQGTRLTVV.

V gene TRBV4-3 combines with J gene TRBJ2-1; no definite D call. Germline CDR1 reads LGHNA; CDR2 reads YSLEER. The CDR3 runs to 17 residues. With 1 base removed from V and 5 bases from J, the gap between germline ends came to 18 bases. CDR3 region: CASSQVWAHKVNNEQFF. For the CDR3, the DNA is TGCGCCAGCAGCCAAGTTTGGGCCCACAAAGTAAACAATGAGCAGTTCTTC.

The chain is built from TRBV7-9 and TRBJ2-3; tentatively, D is TRBD2 (6 bases). The CDR3 is 15 amino acids. V was pared by 4 bases and J by 0 bases, with 11 bases between. Germline CDR1 SEHNR, CDR2 FQNEAQ (reference sequence). CDR3 residues: CASSYRLGSTDTQYF. The CDR3 bases are TGTGCCAGCAGCTACAGACTAGGGAGCACAGATACGCAGTATTTT. Supplemented by reference TRBV7-9 and TRBJ2-3, the full variable domain reads DTGVSQNPRHKITKRGQNVTFRCDPISEHNRLYWYRQTLGQGPEFLTYFQNEAQLEKSRLLSDRFSAERPKGSFSTLEIQRTEQGDSAMYLCASSYRLGSTDTQYFGPGTRLTVL.

The rearrangement joins TRBV21-1 to TRBJ2-7; no DNA check was done on the table's D call, TRBD1. TRBV21-1 is tagged as a pseudogene. This CDR3 has 15 residues. The DNA for the CDR3 is TGTGCCAGCAGCCTAATTTCTTTCGAACAGGGACGGCAGTACTTC. This codes for CASSLISFEQGRQYF.

The V gene is TRBV9, the J gene TRBJ1-2; D not certain. Germline CDR1 and CDR2: SGDLS and YYNGEE. The CDR3 covers 13 residues. V shed 4 bases and J shed 4 bases, with 11 bases lying between them. CDR3 protein: CASSPSTVYGYTF. The CDR3 coding sequence is TGTGCCAGCAGCCCAAGCACGGTCTATGGCTACACCTTC.

The chain links TRBV4-2 to TRBJ2-1, with 8 bases fitting TRBD2. The CDR3 contains 15 residues. Germline-derived CDR1 and CDR2 are LGHNA and YNFKEQ. V lost 6 bases, J lost 4 bases, and 8 bases stayed unmatched. This chain's CDR3 is CASRDAGGNYNEQFF. The CDR3 coding sequence is TGTGCCAGCAGAGATGCGGGAGGCAATTACAATGAGCAGTTCTTC.

As DNA, the CDR3 is TGTGCCAGCAGCCGAGGCCCACTTGAGTTCTTC. Its protein is CASSRGPLEFF. This sequence joins TRBV5-6 and TRBJ2-1, with D unresolved. Germline V CDR1 and CDR2: SGHDT, YYEEEE. This CDR3 is 11 amino acids long. The V end lost 4 bases, the J end lost 14 bases, and 13 bases lay between the germline ends.

DNA of the CDR3: TGTGCCAGTTATGGGGTGGACACTGAAGCTTTCTTT. Its translation: CASYGVDTEAFF. The chain joins TRBV19 to TRBJ1-1, with D unclear. The CDR3 runs to 12 residues. V dropped 8 bases and J dropped 3 bases, with 10 bases sitting between them. The V gene's germline CDR1 is LNHDA and CDR2 SQIVND (reference sequence).

This clone has a single count. CDR3 loop: CASTETNYDTDTQYF. CDR3 in DNA: TGTGCCAGCACCGAGACTAACTATGACACAGATACGCAGTATTTT. The V and J genes are TRBV6-5 and TRBJ2-3; D is possibly TRBD2 (5 bases). V lost 7 bases and J 2 bases, leaving 16 bases between the germline ends. CDR1 is MNHEY and CDR2 is SVGAGI in the germline V gene. The CDR3 has 15 amino acids.

The V gene is TRBV9, the J gene TRBJ2-7; maybe TRBD1 (6 bases). This CDR3 comprises 16 residues. Trimming removed 4 bases at V and 3 bases at J, with 20 bases between. The germline V gene has CDR1 SGDLS and CDR2 YYNGEE. This CDR3 reads CASSPTGTREYYEQYF. The CDR3 DNA is TGTGCCAGCAGCCCTACTGGGACAAGGGAGTACTACGAGCAGTACTTC.

The chain has TRBV19 and TRBJ2-7; 9 bases align to TRBD1. CDR3 length: 15 amino acids. Germline lookup yields CDR1 LNHDA and CDR2 SQIVND (reference sequence). With V trimmed by 6 bases and J by 3 bases, 9 bases remained unmatched. The CDR3 coding sequence is TGTGCCAGTAGATCCGAGGGACAGGGTCTCTACGAGCAGTACTTC. Translating it yields CASRSEGQGLYEQYF. Looking up the rest from reference TRBV19 and TRBJ2-7 gives the full variable domain: DGGITQSPKYLFRKEGQNVTLSCEQNLNHDAMYWYRQDPGQGLRLIYYSQIVNDFQKGDIAEGYSVSREKKESFPLTVTSAQKNPTAFYLCASRSEGQGLYEQYFGPGTRLTVT.

This chain joins TRBV5-8 and TRBJ1-3; 8 bases align to TRBD1. J was trimmed by 4 bases and V by 0 bases; bases with no gene match: 3. The length of the CDR3 is 15 residues. The germline CDR1 and CDR2 sequences are SGHTS and YDEGEE. The CDR3 reads CASSLDRGDGNTIYF. Written as DNA, the CDR3 is TGTGCCAGCAGCTTGGACAGGGGGGACGGAAACACCATATATTTT.

This chain links TRBV27 with TRBJ2-7; tentative D call: TRBD2 (5 bases). V lost 4 bases and J 1 base, leaving 11 bases between the germline ends. CDR1 is MNHEY, CDR2 SMNVEV, per germline (reference sequence). The CDR3 covers 14 residues. In DNA form, the CDR3 reads TGTGCCAGCAGTTCGGGGTTGGGTTCCTACGAGCAGTACTTC. It yields the protein CASSSGLGSYEQYF.

This clone occurred once. This chain joins TRBV5-1 and TRBJ2-1; 16 bases fit TRBD2. V trimming: 6 bases; J trimming: 4 bases; junction bases outside the gene matches: 4. This CDR3 contains 16 residues. In germline, CDR1 is SGHRS, CDR2 YFSETQ. The CDR3 loop is CASKGLAGGGYNEQFF. CDR3 bases: TGCGCCAGCAAGGGACTAGCGGGAGGGGGATACAATGAGCAGTTCTTC.

J is TRBJ1-2 and V is TRBV9; weak D call: TRBD1 (6 bases). CDR3 length equals 14 residues. CDR1 and CDR2 from the germline V gene are SGDLS and YYNGEE. V lost 2 bases, J lost 4 bases, and 12 bases lay in between. The CDR3: CASSVPGGGYGYTF. The CDR3 bases are TGTGCCAGCAGCGTCCCCGGGGGCGGCTATGGCTACACCTTC.

The chain combines TRBV19 with TRBJ2-1, with no clear D. The CDR3 spans 13 residues. CDR1 and CDR2 (germline): LNHDA, SQIVND (reference sequence). Trimming left V 3 bases short and J 2 bases short, with 5 bases between. CDR3 coding DNA: TGTGCCAGTAGTATGACGGCCTACAATGAGCAGTTCTTC. Translation gives CASSMTAYNEQFF.